This TCR beta chain was sequenced during a study of spatial heterogeneity in lung cancer. CDR3 length equals 16 residues. J gave up 7 bases and V 4 bases, and 8 bases lay outside the gene matches. The germline V gene encodes CDR1 MNHEY and CDR2 SVGAGI. Notes on this clonotype: The antigen is not known.

Overall study results and limits: Tumor mutation counts were tracked by expanded intratumoral alpha and beta TCR counts.

MiXCR was run by TCRdb on the 5' RACE reads, yielding one entry per CDR3 protein. The table records 3,000 to 4,000 distinct CDR3 sequences, roughly 6.1% of them present only once. The time point: sample taken at primary tumor resection. This sequence joins TRBV6-5 and TRBJ1-6; 9 nucleotides line up with TRBD1. This clonotype was obtained from a male donor with early-stage non-small cell lung cancer. Material: lung tumor tissue, obtained at surgery. This CDR3 reads CASSSGQGRINSPLHF. Here the CDR3 DNA reads TGTGCCAGCAGTTCCGGACAGGGGAGGATCAATTCACCCCTCCACTTT.